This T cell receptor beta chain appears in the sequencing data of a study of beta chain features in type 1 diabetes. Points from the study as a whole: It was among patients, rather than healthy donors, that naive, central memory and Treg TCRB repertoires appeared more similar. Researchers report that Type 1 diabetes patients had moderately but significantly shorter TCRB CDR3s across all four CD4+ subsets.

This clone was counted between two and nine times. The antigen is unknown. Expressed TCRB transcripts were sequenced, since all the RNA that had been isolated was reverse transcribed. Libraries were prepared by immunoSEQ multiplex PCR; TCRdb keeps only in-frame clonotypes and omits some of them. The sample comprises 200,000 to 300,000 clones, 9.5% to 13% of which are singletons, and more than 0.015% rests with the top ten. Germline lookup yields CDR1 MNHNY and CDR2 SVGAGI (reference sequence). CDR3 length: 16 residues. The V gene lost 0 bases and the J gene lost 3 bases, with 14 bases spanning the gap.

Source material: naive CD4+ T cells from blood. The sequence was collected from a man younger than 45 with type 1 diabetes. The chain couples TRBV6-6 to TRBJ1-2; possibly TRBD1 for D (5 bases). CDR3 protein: CASSYSTGGSHYGYTF. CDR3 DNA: TGTGCCAGCAGTTACTCCACGGGGGGGTCCCACTATGGCTACACCTTC.